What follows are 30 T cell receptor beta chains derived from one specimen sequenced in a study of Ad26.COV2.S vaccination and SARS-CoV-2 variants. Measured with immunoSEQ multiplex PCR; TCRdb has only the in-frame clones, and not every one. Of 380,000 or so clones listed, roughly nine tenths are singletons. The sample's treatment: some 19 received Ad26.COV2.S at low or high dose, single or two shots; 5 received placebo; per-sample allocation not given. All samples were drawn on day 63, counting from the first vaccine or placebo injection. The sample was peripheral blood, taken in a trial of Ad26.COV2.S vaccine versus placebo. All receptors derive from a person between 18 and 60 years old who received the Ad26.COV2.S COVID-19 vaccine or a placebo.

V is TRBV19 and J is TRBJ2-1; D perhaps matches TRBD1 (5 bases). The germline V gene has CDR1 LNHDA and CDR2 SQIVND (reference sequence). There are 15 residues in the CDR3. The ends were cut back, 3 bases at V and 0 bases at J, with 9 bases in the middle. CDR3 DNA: TGTGCCAGTAGTATGCAGGGCGGCTCCTACAATGAGCAGTTCTTC. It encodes CASSMQGGSYNEQFF.

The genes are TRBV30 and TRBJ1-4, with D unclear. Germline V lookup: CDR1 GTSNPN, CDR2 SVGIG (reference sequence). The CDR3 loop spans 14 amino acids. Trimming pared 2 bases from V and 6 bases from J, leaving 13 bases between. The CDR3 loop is CAWSRALRDEKLFF. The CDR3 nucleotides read TGTGCCTGGAGTCGGGCCCTCAGAGATGAAAAACTGTTTTTT.

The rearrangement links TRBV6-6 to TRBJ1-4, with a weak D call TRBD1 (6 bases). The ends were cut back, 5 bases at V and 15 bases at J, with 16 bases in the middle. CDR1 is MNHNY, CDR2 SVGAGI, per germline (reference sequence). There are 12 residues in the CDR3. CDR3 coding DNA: TGTGCCAGCAGTCGCGACAGGTTTGGTATGTTTTTT. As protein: CASSRDRFGMFF.

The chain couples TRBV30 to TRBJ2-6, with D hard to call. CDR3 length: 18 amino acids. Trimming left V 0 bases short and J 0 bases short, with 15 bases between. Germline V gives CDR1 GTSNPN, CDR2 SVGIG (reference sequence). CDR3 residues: CAWSVEAGRSSGANVLTF. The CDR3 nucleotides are TGTGCCTGGAGTGTAGAGGCAGGTCGGAGCTCTGGGGCCAACGTCCTGACTTTC. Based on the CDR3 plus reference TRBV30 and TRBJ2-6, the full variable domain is SQTIHQWPATLVQPVGSPLSLECTVEGTSNPNLYWYRQAAGRGLQLLFYSVGIGQISSEVPQNLSASRPQDRQFILSSKKLLLSDSGFYLCAWSVEAGRSSGANVLTFGAGSRLTVL.

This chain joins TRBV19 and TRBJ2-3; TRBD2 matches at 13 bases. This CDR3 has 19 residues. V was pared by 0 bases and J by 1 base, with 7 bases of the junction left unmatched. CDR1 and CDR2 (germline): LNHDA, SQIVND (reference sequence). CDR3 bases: TGTGCCAGTAGTATAGATCTACTAGCGGGAGGGCCCGGCACAGATACGCAGTATTTT. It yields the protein CASSIDLLAGGPGTDTQYF.

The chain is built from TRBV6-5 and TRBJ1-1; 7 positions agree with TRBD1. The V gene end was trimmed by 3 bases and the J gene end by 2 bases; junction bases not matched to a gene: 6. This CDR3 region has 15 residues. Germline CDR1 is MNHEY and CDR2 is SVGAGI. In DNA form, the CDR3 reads TGTGCCAGCAGTTATTACCCAGGGGGAAACACTGAAGCTTTCTTT. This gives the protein CASSYYPGGNTEAFF.

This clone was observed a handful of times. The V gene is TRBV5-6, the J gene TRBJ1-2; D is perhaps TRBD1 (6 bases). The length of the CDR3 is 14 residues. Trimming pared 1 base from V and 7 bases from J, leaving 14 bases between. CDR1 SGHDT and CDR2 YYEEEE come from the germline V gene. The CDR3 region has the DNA TGTGCCAGCAGCTTGACAGGGCCCGGGGGTGGCTACACCTTC. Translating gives CASSLTGPGGGYTF.

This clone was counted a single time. CDR3 in amino acids: CASSLVGSGDTYEQYF. The CDR3 DNA follows: TGTGCCAGCAGCTTAGTTGGTAGCGGTGATACCTACGAGCAGTACTTC. The chain carries TRBV7-2 and TRBJ2-7, with D tentatively TRBD2 (6 bases). In germline, CDR1 is SGHTA, CDR2 FQGNSA. There are 16 residues in the CDR3. Trimming removed 1 base from V and 2 bases from J, with 15 bases in between.

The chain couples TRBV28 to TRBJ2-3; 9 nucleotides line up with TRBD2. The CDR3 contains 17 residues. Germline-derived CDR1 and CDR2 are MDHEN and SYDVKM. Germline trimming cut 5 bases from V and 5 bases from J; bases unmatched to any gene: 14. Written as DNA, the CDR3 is TGTGCCAGCAGTCCAATTATGTTAGCGGGAGTAGGAGATACGCAGTATTTT. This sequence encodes CASSPIMLAGVGDTQYF.

The CDR3: CASRSTTDYGYTF. CDR3 bases: TGTGCCAGCAGGTCGACGACTGACTATGGCTACACCTTC. The rearrangement uses TRBV6-5 and TRBJ1-2, with unresolved D. CDR3 length equals 13 residues. The germline V and J ends were trimmed by 6 bases and 3 bases, with 11 bases remaining between them. Germline V CDR1 and CDR2: MNHEY, SVGAGI.

The CDR3 DNA reads TGTGCCTGGCGACAGAGCCAAGAGACCCAGTACTTC. Amino acids: CAWRQSQETQYF. The chain links TRBV30 to TRBJ2-5; tentative D call: TRBD1 (5 bases). Germline CDR1 reads GTSNPN; CDR2 reads SVGIG (reference sequence). The CDR3 contains 12 residues. Trimming took 5 bases from V and 1 from J, leaving 8 bases between them.

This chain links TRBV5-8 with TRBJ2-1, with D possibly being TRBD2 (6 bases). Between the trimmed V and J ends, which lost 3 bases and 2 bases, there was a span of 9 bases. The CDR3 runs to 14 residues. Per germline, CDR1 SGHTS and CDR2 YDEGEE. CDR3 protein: CASSWRTTYNEQFF. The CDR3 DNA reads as TGTGCCAGCAGCTGGAGGACTACCTACAATGAGCAGTTCTTC.

Here the CDR3 DNA reads TGTGCCAGCAGCTTATGGGCCGGGAATGAGCAGTTCTTC. Translated, it gives CASSLWAGNEQFF. This chain joins TRBV7-3 and TRBJ2-1, with D hard to call. The CDR3 consists of 13 residues. Trimming left V 2 bases short and J 7 bases short, with 9 bases between. From germline, CDR1 is SGHTA and CDR2 FQGTGA.

The CDR3 nucleotides read TGTGCCAGCTCCCCTCCACGGGGCTCTGGGGCCAACGTCCTGACTTTC. Amino acids: CASSPPRGSGANVLTF. V and J are TRBV18 and TRBJ2-6, with a weak D call TRBD2 (5 bases). This CDR3 contains 16 residues. The germline V gene has CDR1 KGHSH and CDR2 LQKENI. Trimming cost V 6 bases and J 0 bases, with 12 bases left between them.

CDR3 region: CASSPAGGSTDTQYF. The DNA for the CDR3 is TGTGCCAGCAGCCCAGCGGGGGGAAGCACAGATACGCAGTATTTT. The chain employs TRBV5-6 and TRBJ2-3, with TRBD2 matching 9 bases. Germline CDR1 is SGHDT and CDR2 is YYEEEE. V dropped 4 bases and J dropped 0; count of bases not matched to a gene: 3. CDR3 length equals 15 residues.

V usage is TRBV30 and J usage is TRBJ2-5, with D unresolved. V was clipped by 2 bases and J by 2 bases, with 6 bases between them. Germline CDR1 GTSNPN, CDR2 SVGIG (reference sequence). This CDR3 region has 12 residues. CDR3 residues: CAWSYKQETQYF. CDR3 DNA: TGTGCCTGGAGTTACAAGCAAGAGACCCAGTACTTC.

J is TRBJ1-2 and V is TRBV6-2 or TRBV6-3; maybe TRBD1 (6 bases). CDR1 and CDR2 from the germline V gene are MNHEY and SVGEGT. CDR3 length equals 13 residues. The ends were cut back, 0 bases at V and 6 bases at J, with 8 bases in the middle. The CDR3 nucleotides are TGTGCCAGCAGTTACTCAAACAGGGATGGCTACACCTTC. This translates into CASSYSNRDGYTF.

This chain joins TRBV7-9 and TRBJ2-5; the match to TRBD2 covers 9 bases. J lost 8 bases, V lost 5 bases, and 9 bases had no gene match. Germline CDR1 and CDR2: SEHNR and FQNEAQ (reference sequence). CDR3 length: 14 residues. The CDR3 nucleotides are TGTGCCAGCAGCCCCAGAGGTAGCGGGGGAACCCAGTACTTC. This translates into CASSPRGSGGTQYF.

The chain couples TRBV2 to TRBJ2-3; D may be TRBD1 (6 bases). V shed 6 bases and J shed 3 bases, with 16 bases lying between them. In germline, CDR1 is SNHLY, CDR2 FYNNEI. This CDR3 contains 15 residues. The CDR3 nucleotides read TGTGCCAGCAGAGGGCCTACCACAGGGACAGATACGCAGTATTTT. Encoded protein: CASRGPTTGTDTQYF.

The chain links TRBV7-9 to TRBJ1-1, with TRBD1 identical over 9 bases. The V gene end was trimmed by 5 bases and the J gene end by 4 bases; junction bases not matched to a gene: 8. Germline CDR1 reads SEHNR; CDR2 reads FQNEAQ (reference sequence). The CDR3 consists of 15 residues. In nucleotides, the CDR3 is TGTGCCAGCAGCAGAGCCGGGACAGGGCCCACTGAAGCTTTCTTT. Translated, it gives CASSRAGTGPTEAFF.

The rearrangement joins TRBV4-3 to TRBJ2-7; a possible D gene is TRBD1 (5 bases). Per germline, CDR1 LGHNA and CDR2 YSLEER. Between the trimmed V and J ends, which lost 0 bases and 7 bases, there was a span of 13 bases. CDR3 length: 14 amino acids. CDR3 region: CASSQERQGREQYF. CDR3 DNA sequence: TGCGCCAGCAGCCAAGAAAGGCAGGGAAGGGAGCAGTACTTC.

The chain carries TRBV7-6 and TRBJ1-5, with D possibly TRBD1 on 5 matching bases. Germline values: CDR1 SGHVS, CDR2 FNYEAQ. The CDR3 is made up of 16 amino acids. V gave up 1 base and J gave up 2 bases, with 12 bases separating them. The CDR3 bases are TGTGCCAGCAGCTTAGTGAACAGGCCACGCAATCAGCCCCAGCATTTT. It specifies CASSLVNRPRNQPQHF.

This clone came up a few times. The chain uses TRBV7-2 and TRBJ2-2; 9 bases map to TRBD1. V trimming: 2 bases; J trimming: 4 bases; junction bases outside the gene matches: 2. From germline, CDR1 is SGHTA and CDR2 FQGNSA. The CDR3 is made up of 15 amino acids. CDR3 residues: CASSLRDRVTGELFF. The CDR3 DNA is TGTGCCAGCAGCTTAAGGGACAGGGTCACCGGGGAGCTGTTTTTT.

CDR3 protein: CASSLRLAGGSGEQFF. CDR3 DNA sequence: TGTGCCAGCAGTCTTCGACTAGCGGGAGGATCTGGTGAGCAGTTCTTC. The chain employs TRBV27 and TRBJ2-1, with 13 bases that match TRBD2. V lost 5 bases and J lost 9; bases outside the gene matches: 10. Germline V gene sequence: CDR1 MNHEY, CDR2 SMNVEV (reference sequence). The CDR3 is 16 residues long.

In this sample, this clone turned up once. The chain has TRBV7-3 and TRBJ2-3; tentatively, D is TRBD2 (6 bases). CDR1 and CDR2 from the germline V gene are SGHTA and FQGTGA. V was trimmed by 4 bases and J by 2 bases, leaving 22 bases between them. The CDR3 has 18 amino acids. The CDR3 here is CASSSLQPRRGHTDTQYF. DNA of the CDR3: TGTGCCAGCAGCTCGCTCCAACCTCGGCGGGGCCACACAGATACGCAGTATTTT. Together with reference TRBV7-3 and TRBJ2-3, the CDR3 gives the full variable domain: GAGVSQTPSNKVTEKGKYVELRCDPISGHTALYWYRQSLGQGPEFLIYFQGTGAADDSGLPNDRFFAVRPEGSVSTLKIQRTERGDSAVYLCASSSLQPRRGHTDTQYFGPGTRLTVL.

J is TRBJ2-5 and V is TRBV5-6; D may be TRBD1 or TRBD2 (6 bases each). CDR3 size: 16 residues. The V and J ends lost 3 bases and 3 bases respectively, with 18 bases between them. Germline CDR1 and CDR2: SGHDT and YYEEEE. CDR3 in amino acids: CASSWGATSGKETQYF. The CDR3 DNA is TGTGCCAGCAGCTGGGGGGCGACTAGTGGTAAAGAGACCCAGTACTTC.

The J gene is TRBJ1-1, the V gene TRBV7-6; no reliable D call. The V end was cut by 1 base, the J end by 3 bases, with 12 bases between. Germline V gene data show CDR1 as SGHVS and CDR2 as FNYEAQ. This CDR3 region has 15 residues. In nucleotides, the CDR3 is TGTGCCAGCAGCTTAGGGGCTCGGGGAGACACTGAAGCTTTCTTT. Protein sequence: CASSLGARGDTEAFF.

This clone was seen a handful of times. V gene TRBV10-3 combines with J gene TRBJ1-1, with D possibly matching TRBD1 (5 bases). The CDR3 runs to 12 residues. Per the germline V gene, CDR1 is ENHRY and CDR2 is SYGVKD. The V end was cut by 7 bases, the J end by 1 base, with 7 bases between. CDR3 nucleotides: TGTGCCATCAATCAGGGGAACACTGAAGCTTTCTTT. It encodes CAINQGNTEAFF.

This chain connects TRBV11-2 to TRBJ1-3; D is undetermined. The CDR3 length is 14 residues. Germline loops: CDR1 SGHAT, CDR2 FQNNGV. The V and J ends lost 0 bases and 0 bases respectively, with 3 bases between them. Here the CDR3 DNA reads TGTGCCAGCAGCTTAGAAACCTCTGGAAACACCATATATTTT. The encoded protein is CASSLETSGNTIYF.

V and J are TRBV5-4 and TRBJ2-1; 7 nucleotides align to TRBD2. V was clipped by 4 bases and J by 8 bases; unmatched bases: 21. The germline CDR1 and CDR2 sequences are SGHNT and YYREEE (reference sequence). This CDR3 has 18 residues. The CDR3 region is CASSAFSLSSGGRYEQFF. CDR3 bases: TGTGCCAGCAGCGCCTTCAGTTTGTCATCGGGGGGTAGGTATGAGCAGTTCTTC.